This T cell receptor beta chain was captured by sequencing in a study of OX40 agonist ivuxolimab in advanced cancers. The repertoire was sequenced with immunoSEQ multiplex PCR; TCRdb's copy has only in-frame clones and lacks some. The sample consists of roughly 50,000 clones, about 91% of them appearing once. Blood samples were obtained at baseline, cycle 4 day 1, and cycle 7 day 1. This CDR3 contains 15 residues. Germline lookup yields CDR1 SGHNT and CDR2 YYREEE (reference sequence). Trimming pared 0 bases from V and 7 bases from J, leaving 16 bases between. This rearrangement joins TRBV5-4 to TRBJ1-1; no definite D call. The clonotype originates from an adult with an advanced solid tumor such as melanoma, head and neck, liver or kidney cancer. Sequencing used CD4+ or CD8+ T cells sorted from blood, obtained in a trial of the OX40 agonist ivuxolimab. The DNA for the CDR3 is TGTGCCAGCAGCTTGGAGGTAGTAGGAAGCATTGAAGCTTTCTTT. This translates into CASSLEVVGSIEAFF.